This TCR beta chain was identified during a study of blood T cell repertoires in COVID-19 (TCRdb year 2020). For the wider study: The collaborator samples originated in the United States, Italy and Spain and spanned the acute and convalescent phases of COVID-19. The sample metadata nearly always contained a de-identified subject ID, COVID-19 status, age in years and sex. The material from the prospective study consisted of cDNA or gDNA derived from T cells, B-cell-depleted T cells, or PBMCs. Samples came from the ongoing ImmuneRACE study (first 160 participants) plus 1,254 subjects from 6 global collaborators. The repertoires were made available in a free public database intended to serve as a resource for research on the immune response to SARS-CoV-2. Where available, HLA class I and class II types were taken from metadata supplied by the sample provider and were not determined by assay-based typing. The dataset comprised deeply sampled blood TCRbeta repertoires from subjects exposed to, actively infected with, or recovered from COVID-19.

The collaborating institutions used their own protocols to collect whole blood in K2EDTA tubes. For TCRbeta analysis, collaborators shipped samples in one of three forms: frozen whole blood, isolated PBMCs, or DNA extracted from either of those sample types. CDR1 is given as SNHLY and CDR2 as FYNNEI, both from the germline V gene. Including cysteine and phenylalanine, the CDR3 has 13 amino acids. The kept DNA is CDR3 alone, 39 bases in frame from the first base. The V end loses 6 bases and the J end loses 6 bases, and a stretch of 13 bases separates them. The immunoSEQ Assay, a bias-controlled multiplex PCR, was used to amplify TCRbeta CDR3 regions from genomic DNA. The study's own analysis went as follows. Within the assay, amplification of reference gene primers was used to estimate how many nucleated cells each sample contained. To quantify the absolute abundance of each unique TCRbeta CDR3 rearrangement, sequence reads were collapsed and filtered. Productive Simpson clonality was computed per sample as the square root of Simpson's diversity index over productive rearrangements. TCRdb limited this immuneACCESS table to in-frame rearrangements with V and J called. A share of clones is missing; checked studies link under half to unresolved V genes, and the rest is unexplained. The DNA was the basis for D and trimming; V, J and clone size are from that table. Across this sample there are roughly 250,000 clones, with over 70% seen only once. The ten top clones hold less than 10% of the sample.

As for this clone: There is no known antigen for this receptor. It has no much larger one-base neighbor in the sample; base qualities were not kept.

Overall study results and their limits: The quantity of clinical and demographic metadata differed by source and by participant and was supplied without curation.

The TCR was taken from a human donor in a cohort sampled during active COVID-19. The rearranged segments are TRBV2 and TRBJ2-3, and possibly TRBD2, on 5 matching bases. Sequenced material: peripheral blood. The CDR3 region: CASSRTPPDTQYF. The DNA reads TGTGCCAGCAGCCGGACTCCCCCCGATACGCAGTATTTT.